This TCR beta chain was sequenced during a study of immune cell composition in non-small cell lung cancer. Normal lung sampling was at least 3 cm from the tumour, as distant as possible. Data came from immunoSEQ multiplex PCR; TCRdb stores just in-frame clones and leaves some out. The sample contains 2,100 or so clones, roughly 82% of which appear only once. With respect to this clone: Its antigen is unidentified.

CDR3 length: 11 residues. V lost 6 bases to trimming and J lost 5 bases, with 10 bases between them. Germline CDR1 is SQVTM and CDR2 is ANQGSEA. Study-wide findings and caveats: Overall clonality, unlike maximal tumour-associated clone frequency, did not predict TIL reactivity. Smoking pack-years did not significantly correlate with tumour TCR-beta clonality. Tumour-associated clones >0.5% occurred in approximately 32% of adenocarcinomas, 75% of squamous.

The sample comprised non-adjacent lung tissue. J is TRBJ1-2 and V is TRBV29-1; tentatively, D is TRBD1 (5 bases). The source of this sequence is a human donor with non-small cell lung cancer. This CDR3 reads CSVGGGYGYTF. DNA of the CDR3: TGCAGCGTCGGGGGGGGGTATGGCTACACCTTC.